The 15 T cell receptor beta chains below come from one sample, sequenced in a study of cytomegalovirus exposure and HLA in healthy donors. The primer mix had 60 Vbeta and 13 Jbeta primers. Sequencing was performed with immunoSEQ multiplex PCR; in TCRdb, only in-frame clones are kept and a portion is missing. The sample lists fewer than 90,000 clones, 60% to 70% occurring once. Sequencing was done on a sample of PBMCs. The receptor source for this set is a man aged 40-49 years in good health and CMV-seropositive.

The chain combines TRBV5-6 with TRBJ1-5; tentatively, D is TRBD1 (6 bases). V was cut by 4 bases and J by 3 bases, with 11 bases left in between. The CDR3 length is 14 residues. Germline CDR1 reads SGHDT; CDR2 reads YYEEEE. The CDR3 nucleotides are TGTGCCAGCAGCGTGGACAGAACCAATCAGCCCCAGCATTTT. It codes for CASSVDRTNQPQHF.

This clone was seen more than once but under ten times. V gene TRBV7-9 combines with J gene TRBJ1-2; D gene uncertain. CDR1 and CDR2 from the germline V gene are SEHNR and FQNEAQ (reference sequence). This CDR3 region has 14 residues. The germline V and J ends were trimmed by 1 base and 0 bases, with 6 bases remaining between them. CDR3 bases: TGTGCCAGCAGCTTAGTAGCTACTAACTATGGCTACACCTTC. This codes for CASSLVATNYGYTF. Full variable domain (missing parts from reference TRBV7-9 and TRBJ1-2): DTGVSQNPRHKITKRGQNVTFRCDPISEHNRLYWYRQTLGQGPEFLTYFQNEAQLEKSRLLSDRFSAERPKGSFSTLEIQRTEQGDSAMYLCASSLVATNYGYTFGSGTRLTVV.

The rearrangement joins TRBV14 to TRBJ1-2; TRBD1 agrees at 8 bases. Trimming cost V 8 bases and J 4 bases; bases outside gene matches: 9. The CDR3 sequence is 14 residues long. CDR1 and CDR2 (germline): SGHDN, FVKESK. This chain's CDR3 is CASGRSGGIYGYTF. CDR3 DNA sequence: TGTGCCAGCGGTAGATCAGGGGGCATCTATGGCTACACCTTC. Full variable domain (outside the CDR3, taken from reference TRBV14 and TRBJ1-2): EAGVTQFPSHSVIEKGQTVTLRCDPISGHDNLYWYRRVMGKEIKFLLHFVKESKQDESGMPNNRFLAERTGGTYSTLKVQPAELEDSGVYFCASGRSGGIYGYTFGSGTRLTVV.

This clone was seen a few times. The rearrangement joins TRBV5-5 to TRBJ2-1; 7 bases fit TRBD2. V trimming: 1 base; J trimming: 3 bases; junction bases outside the gene matches: 4. CDR1 SGHKS and CDR2 YYEKEE come from the germline V gene (reference sequence). CDR3 length: 15 amino acids. CDR3 residues: CASSLFSGVYNEQFF. The CDR3 DNA is TGTGCCAGCAGCTTGTTCAGCGGGGTCTACAATGAGCAGTTCTTC.

This chain joins TRBV28 and TRBJ2-1, with D possibly TRBD1 on 6 matching bases. Germline assignment: CDR1 MDHEN and CDR2 SYDVKM. Trimming stripped 6 bases from V and 10 bases from J, with 13 bases between. This CDR3 is 12 amino acids long. CDR3 amino acids: CASSQQGMEQFF. The CDR3 DNA is TGTGCCAGCAGCCAACAGGGTATGGAGCAGTTCTTC.

The rearrangement joins TRBV6-5 to TRBJ2-7; 8 bases are a match to TRBD1. The CDR3 totals 15 residues. Germline V lookup: CDR1 MNHEY, CDR2 SVGAGI. V shed 2 bases and J 3 bases; nucleotides not matched to a gene: 6. The CDR3 DNA follows: TGTGCCAGCAGTTACACTAGACAGGGGAACTACGAGCAGTACTTC. Its translation: CASSYTRQGNYEQYF.

CDR3 DNA sequence: TGTGCCAGCAGCTACGAGGGGGGGTTTGGCGGCTACACCTTC. The encoded protein is CASSYEGGFGGYTF. The chain joins TRBV7-2 to TRBJ1-2; perhaps TRBD1 as D (6 bases). Germline V gene lookup returns CDR1 SGHTA and CDR2 FQGNSA. V lost 4 bases to trimming and J lost 8 bases, with 17 bases between them. The CDR3 consists of 14 residues.

The CDR3 DNA is TGTGCCACCAGCAGGGCCGGGACAGGGGGTATGGCAGATACGCAGTATTTT. Protein: CATSRAGTGGMADTQYF. This sequence joins TRBV15 and TRBJ2-3; TRBD1 matches at 11 bases. The CDR3 is made up of 17 amino acids. Germline V gene data show CDR1 as LNHNV and CDR2 as YYDKDF (reference sequence). With 3 bases clipped from V and 4 bases from J, the junction kept 9 bases outside the gene matches.

This chain links TRBV7-9 with TRBJ1-2; D is uncertain. V dropped 5 bases and J dropped 10 bases, with 17 bases sitting between them. This CDR3 region has 13 residues. Germline V gives CDR1 SEHNR, CDR2 FQNEAQ (reference sequence). The CDR3 DNA follows: TGTGCCAGCAGCATTGACCAACCTAGCGTCTACACCTTC. Protein product: CASSIDQPSVYTF.

The chain is built from TRBV6-1 and TRBJ1-5; D gene unclear. The CDR3 loop spans 12 amino acids. Trimming cost V 6 bases and J 4 bases, with 7 bases left between them. The germline CDR1 and CDR2 sequences are MNHNS and SASEGT. DNA of the CDR3: TGTGCCAGCAGGTACTTAAATCAGCCCCAGCATTTT. Its protein product is CASRYLNQPQHF.

The chain recombines TRBV10-3 with TRBJ1-5; TRBD1 aligns across 12 bases. CDR1 and CDR2 from the germline V gene are ENHRY and SYGVKD. The CDR3 is made up of 15 amino acids. V lost 4 bases, J lost 6 bases, and 4 bases stayed unmatched. The CDR3 DNA reads TGTGCCATCAGTGTGGGACAGGGGGCCGGTCAGCCCCAGCATTTT. This encodes CAISVGQGAGQPQHF.

V and J are TRBV30 and TRBJ1-6; tentative D call: TRBD1 (5 bases). CDR3 size: 12 residues. The V end lost 2 bases, the J end lost 7 bases, and 6 bases lay between the germline ends. Germline V gene lookup returns CDR1 GTSNPN and CDR2 SVGIG (reference sequence). The CDR3: CAWSQGNSPLHF. CDR3 nucleotide sequence: TGTGCCTGGAGTCAGGGCAATTCACCCCTCCACTTT.

The chain combines TRBV7-9 with TRBJ1-3; a weak D match, TRBD1 (5 bases). This CDR3 contains 15 residues. Germline CDR1 reads SEHNR; CDR2 reads FQNEAQ (reference sequence). Between the trimmed V and J ends, which lost 1 base and 8 bases, there was a span of 15 bases. The CDR3 region has the DNA TGTGCCAGCAGCTTAGACGGGGGAGGTCTGGACACCATATATTTT. This gives the protein CASSLDGGGLDTIYF. The full variable domain, rest sourced from reference TRBV7-9 and TRBJ1-3, is DTGVSQNPRHKITKRGQNVTFRCDPISEHNRLYWYRQTLGQGPEFLTYFQNEAQLEKSRLLSDRFSAERPKGSFSTLEIQRTEQGDSAMYLCASSLDGGGLDTIYFGEGSWLTVV.

The chain combines TRBV29-1 with TRBJ1-1, with D possibly matching TRBD1 (6 bases). The V and J ends lost 6 bases and 1 base respectively, with 9 bases between them. There are 12 residues in the CDR3. From germline, CDR1 is SQVTM and CDR2 ANQGSEA. The CDR3 reads CSVLGGNTEAFF. DNA of the CDR3: TGCAGCGTATTAGGGGGGAACACTGAAGCTTTCTTT.

Sample share makes this clone medium-sized. The chain combines TRBV10-3 with TRBJ2-1, with 8 positions matching TRBD1. CDR3 size: 13 residues. The V gene end was trimmed by 7 bases and the J gene end by 8 bases; junction bases not matched to a gene: 7. Germline assignment: CDR1 ENHRY and CDR2 SYGVKD. CDR3 nucleotide sequence: TGTGCCATCAAGGAACAGGGGGGCGATGAGCAGTTCTTC. This translates into CAIKEQGGDEQFF.